Listed below are T cell receptor beta chains from one sample, sequenced in a study of blood T cell repertoires in COVID-19. Here immunoSEQ multiplex PCR was the method, and the copy in TCRdb shows in-frame clones only, minus some. The repertoire consists of 74,000 or so clones, with 80% to 90% occurring once and the leading ten covering roughly 2.7%. The material sequenced was peripheral blood. These receptors all come from a man aged 50 or older with acute or convalescent COVID-19. Each CDR3 is given with its conserved first and last residue. The D gene is left open where the match is weak. Expanded clones get a size class; other rows say once, few or many, or leave the size out.

V gene: TRBV29-1
J gene: TRBJ2-1
D gene: -
clone size: -
CDR3 protein: CSVDRPGSPSYNEQFF
CDR3 DNA: TGCAGCGTGGATCGGCCAGGCAGCCCTTCCTACAATGAGCAGTTCTTC

V gene: TRBV30
J gene: TRBJ2-5
D gene: TRBD2
clone size: -
CDR3 protein: CAWTGTSGSQETQYF
CDR3 DNA: TGTGCCTGGACCGGGACTAGCGGGAGCCAAGAGACCCAGTACTTC

V gene: TRBV24-1
J gene: TRBJ2-1
D gene: TRBD2
clone size: -
CDR3 protein: CATSDPSGMAYNEQFF
CDR3 DNA: TGTGCCACCAGTGATCCGAGCGGGATGGCCTACAATGAGCAGTTCTTC

V gene: TRBV5-1
J gene: TRBJ1-4
D gene: -
clone size: once
CDR3 protein: CASSLGFGEKLFF
CDR3 DNA: TGCGCCAGCAGCTTGGGGTTCGGTGAAAAACTGTTTTTT

V gene: TRBV19
J gene: TRBJ2-2
D gene: TRBD1
clone size: -
CDR3 protein: CASTDWDRHTGELFF
CDR3 DNA: TGTGCCAGTACCGACTGGGACAGACACACCGGGGAGCTGTTTTTT

V gene: TRBV7-2
J gene: TRBJ2-1
D gene: -
clone size: -
CDR3 protein: CASSLMGGLDEQFF
CDR3 DNA: TGTGCCAGCAGCCTCATGGGGGGTTTGGATGAGCAGTTCTTC

V gene: TRBV7-9
J gene: TRBJ2-1
D gene: TRBD2
clone size: -
CDR3 protein: CASSPGLAGSSWNEQFF
CDR3 DNA: TGTGCCAGCAGCCCCGGACTAGCGGGATCTAGCTGGAATGAGCAGTTCTTC

V gene: TRBV4-3
J gene: TRBJ2-7
D gene: TRBD1
clone size: -
CDR3 protein: CASSQDSGQGSYEQYF
CDR3 DNA: TGCGCCAGCAGCCAAGACTCTGGACAGGGTTCCTACGAGCAGTACTTC

V gene: TRBV28
J gene: TRBJ1-2
D gene: -
clone size: -
CDR3 protein: CASSKEGANYGYTF
CDR3 DNA: TGTGCCAGCAGTAAAGAAGGGGCAAACTATGGCTACACCTTC

V gene: TRBV11-3
J gene: TRBJ1-1
D gene: TRBD1
clone size: -
CDR3 protein: CASSLGQGRGTEAFF
CDR3 DNA: TGTGCCAGCAGCCTCGGACAGGGGAGAGGGACTGAAGCTTTCTTT

V gene: TRBV7-9
J gene: TRBJ2-3
D gene: TRBD2
clone size: -
CDR3 protein: CASSASGRALDTQYF
CDR3 DNA: TGTGCCAGCAGCGCTAGCGGGAGGGCCCTCGATACGCAGTATTTT

V gene: TRBV27
J gene: TRBJ2-7
D gene: -
clone size: once
CDR3 protein: CASKVAGTYEQYF
CDR3 DNA: TGTGCCAGCAAGGTGGCAGGGACATACGAGCAGTACTTC

V gene: TRBV27
J gene: TRBJ1-5
D gene: -
clone size: -
CDR3 protein: CASWAFNQPQHF
CDR3 DNA: TGTGCCAGCTGGGCGTTTAATCAGCCCCAGCATTTT

V gene: TRBV11-2
J gene: TRBJ1-2
D gene: TRBD1
clone size: -
CDR3 protein: CASSDRESNYGYTF
CDR3 DNA: TGTGCCAGCTCCGACAGGGAGTCAAACTATGGCTACACCTTC

V gene: TRBV6-5
J gene: TRBJ1-5
D gene: -
clone size: -
CDR3 protein: CASNQGYNQPQHF
CDR3 DNA: TGTGCCAGCAATCAGGGGTATAATCAGCCCCAGCATTTT

V gene: TRBV19
J gene: TRBJ2-1
D gene: TRBD2
clone size: -
CDR3 protein: CASSSGLAVNEQFF
CDR3 DNA: TGTGCCAGTAGTAGTGGACTAGCGGTAAATGAGCAGTTCTTC

V gene: TRBV7-3
J gene: TRBJ2-6
D gene: -
clone size: -
CDR3 protein: CASSLKGGGPSSGANVLTF
CDR3 DNA: TGTGCCAGCAGCTTAAAGGGAGGGGGGCCCTCCTCTGGGGCCAACGTCCTGACTTTC

V gene: TRBV28
J gene: TRBJ1-2
D gene: TRBD1
clone size: once
CDR3 protein: CASTYQDRGRTYGYTF
CDR3 DNA: TGTGCCAGCACCTACCAAGACAGGGGGAGAACCTATGGCTACACCTTC

V gene: TRBV5-6
J gene: TRBJ1-1
D gene: TRBD1
clone size: -
CDR3 protein: CASSWTGGSSNTEAFF
CDR3 DNA: TGTGCCAGCAGCTGGACAGGGGGCTCCTCGAACACTGAAGCTTTCTTT

V gene: TRBV27
J gene: TRBJ2-1
D gene: TRBD2
clone size: -
CDR3 protein: CASSFSGSPYNEQFF
CDR3 DNA: TGTGCCAGCAGTTTTAGCGGGAGCCCATACAATGAGCAGTTCTTC